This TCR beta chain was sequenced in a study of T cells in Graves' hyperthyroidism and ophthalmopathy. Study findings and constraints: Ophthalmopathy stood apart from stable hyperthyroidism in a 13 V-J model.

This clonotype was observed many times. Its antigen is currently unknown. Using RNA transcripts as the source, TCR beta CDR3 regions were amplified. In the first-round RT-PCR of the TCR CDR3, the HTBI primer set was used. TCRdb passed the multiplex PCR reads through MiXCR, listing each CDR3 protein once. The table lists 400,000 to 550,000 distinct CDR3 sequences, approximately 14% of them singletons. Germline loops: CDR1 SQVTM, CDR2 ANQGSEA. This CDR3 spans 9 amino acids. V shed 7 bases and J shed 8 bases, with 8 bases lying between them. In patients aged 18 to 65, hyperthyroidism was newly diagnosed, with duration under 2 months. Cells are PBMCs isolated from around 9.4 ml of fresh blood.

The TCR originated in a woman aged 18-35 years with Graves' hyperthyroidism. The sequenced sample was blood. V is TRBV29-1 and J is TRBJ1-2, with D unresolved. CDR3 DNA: TGCAGCGCCGACGAGGGCTACACCTTC. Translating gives CSADEGYTF.